The 18 T cell receptor beta chains below were found in one sample sequenced in a study of blood T cell repertoires in COVID-19. TCRdb keeps only in-frame clones here, not all; method: immunoSEQ multiplex PCR. The sample contains over 250,000 clones, roughly 80% of which appear only once. Material: PBMCs or T cells enriched from blood (not recorded which). The receptors here all came from a man aged 35 to 55 who had been exposed to COVID-19.

In DNA form, the CDR3 reads TGTGCCAGCAGTGCTCAGGGGGGCTTCCCAGAAACCTCTGGAAACACCATATATTTT. Translated: CASSAQGGFPETSGNTIYF. The rearrangement uses TRBV6-1 and TRBJ1-3, with TRBD1 matching over 7 bases. Germline loops: CDR1 MNHNS, CDR2 SASEGT. The V gene end was trimmed by 4 bases and the J gene end by 0 bases; junction bases not matched to a gene: 15. This CDR3 is 19 amino acids long.

The V and J genes are TRBV4-2 and TRBJ1-2, with TRBD1 as a possible D gene (6 bases). This CDR3 is built from 17 residues. Between the trimmed V and J ends, which lost 3 bases and 2 bases, there was a span of 19 bases. Germline loops: CDR1 LGHNA, CDR2 YNFKEQ. CDR3 in DNA: TGTGCCAGCAGCCAGGCAACCGGGACACGATCCAACTATGGCTACACCTTC. Encoded protein: CASSQATGTRSNYGYTF.

J is TRBJ1-2 and V is TRBV25-1; D might be TRBD1 (5 bases). Trimming took 3 bases from V and 6 from J, leaving 20 bases between them. This CDR3 has 16 residues. CDR1 is MGHDK, CDR2 SYGVNS, per germline. The CDR3, as DNA: TGTGCCAGCAGTGATTTTACAGGATCACGATCACATGGCTACACCTTC. Protein sequence: CASSDFTGSRSHGYTF.

The chain uses TRBV19 and TRBJ1-5; maybe TRBD1 (6 bases). The CDR3 is 15 residues long. Trimming removed 3 bases from V and 3 bases from J, with 12 bases in between. Germline CDR1 reads LNHDA; CDR2 reads SQIVND (reference sequence). The CDR3 here is CASSMGGAYNQPQHF. The CDR3 DNA reads as TGTGCCAGTAGTATGGGGGGGGCCTACAATCAGCCCCAGCATTTT.

This clone was counted between two and nine times. The rearrangement links TRBV19 to TRBJ2-7; 10 nucleotides line up with TRBD2. Per the germline V gene, CDR1 is LNHDA and CDR2 is SQIVND (reference sequence). Germline trimming cut 4 bases from V and 5 bases from J; bases unmatched to any gene: 8. The CDR3 has 15 amino acids. The CDR3 DNA follows: TGTGCCAGTAGTAGTCTACTAGCGGGAACGGACGAGCAGTACTTC. Translating gives CASSSLLAGTDEQYF.

The rearrangement uses TRBV30 and TRBJ1-5, with TRBD1 matching 11 bases. The trim removed 0 bases at V and 7 bases at J, leaving 8 bases unmatched. From germline, CDR1 is GTSNPN and CDR2 SVGIG (reference sequence). The CDR3 covers 16 residues. The CDR3 DNA sequence: TGTGCCTGGAGTGTACGCGGACAGGGGGCTTGGCAGCCCCAGCATTTT. Its translation: CAWSVRGQGAWQPQHF.

The chain couples TRBV9 to TRBJ2-7; D not certain. With 0 bases removed from V and 3 bases from J, the gap between germline ends came to 13 bases. Germline CDR1 SGDLS, CDR2 YYNGEE. The CDR3 has 15 amino acids. The CDR3, as DNA: TGTGCCAGCAGCGTAGACGCCCCCCACTACTACGAGCAGTACTTC. The encoded protein is CASSVDAPHYYEQYF. Drawing the rest from reference TRBV9 and TRBJ2-7, the complete variable domain is DSGVTQTPKHLITATGQRVTLRCSPRSGDLSVYWYQQSLDQGLQFLIQYYNGEERAKGNILERFSAQQFPDLHSELNLSSLELGDSALYFCASSVDAPHYYEQYFGPGTRLTVT.

The chain recombines TRBV10-3 with TRBJ2-5; TRBD1 aligns across 7 bases. After removal of 3 bases from V and 5 bases from J, the junction contained 12 bases not matched to a gene. The CDR3 is made up of 16 amino acids. CDR1 and CDR2 (germline): ENHRY, SYGVKD. The DNA of the CDR3 is TGTGCCATCAGTGAATTTAGAACAGGGGCGCAGGAGACCCAGTACTTC. Its protein is CAISEFRTGAQETQYF.

The CDR3 bases are TGTGCCAGCAGCCCAAGCTACGAGACCCAGTACTTC. It encodes CASSPSYETQYF. This chain connects TRBV9 to TRBJ2-5; D ambiguous. The CDR3 has 12 amino acids. Deletions cut 4 bases from V and 5 bases from J, with 9 bases between. Looked up from germline, CDR1 is SGDLS and CDR2 is YYNGEE.

V usage is TRBV19 and J usage is TRBJ1-5, with TRBD1 matching over 7 bases. This CDR3 has 15 residues. Germline V gene data show CDR1 as LNHDA and CDR2 as SQIVND (reference sequence). Trimming at V came to 6 bases and at J to 0 bases, leaving 5 bases not matched to a gene. CDR3 residues: CASRFGTDSNQPQHF. The CDR3 nucleotides are TGTGCCAGTAGATTCGGGACAGATAGCAATCAGCCCCAGCATTTT.

This chain uses TRBV6-1 with TRBJ1-1; D might be TRBD1 (5 bases). Germline values: CDR1 MNHNS, CDR2 SASEGT. The CDR3 totals 17 residues. The germline V and J ends were trimmed by 3 bases and 0 bases, with 17 bases remaining between them. The CDR3 spells CASSDQGLGGLNTEAFF. Written as DNA, the CDR3 is TGTGCCAGCAGTGACCAAGGTTTGGGGGGATTGAACACTGAAGCTTTCTTT.

This clone turned up a few times. This rearrangement joins TRBV30 to TRBJ1-3; D uncertain. V shed 2 bases and J shed 0 bases, with 5 bases lying between them. Germline CDR1 is GTSNPN and CDR2 is SVGIG (reference sequence). The CDR3 sequence is 13 residues long. The CDR3 here is CAWSLISGNTIYF. The DNA of the CDR3 is TGTGCCTGGAGTCTAATCTCTGGAAACACCATATATTTT.

For this clone: This specimen includes other DNA sequences encoding the same CDR3. The V gene is TRBV18, the J gene TRBJ1-1; no firm D call. V gave up 6 bases and J gave up 1 base, with 6 bases separating them. Germline V CDR1 and CDR2: KGHSH, LQKENI. CDR3 size: 12 residues. The CDR3 here is CASSPRNTEAFF. CDR3 nucleotides: TGTGCCAGCTCCCCCAGGAACACTGAAGCTTTCTTT.

The chain uses TRBV29-1 and TRBJ1-1, with TRBD1 matching over 7 bases. The CDR3 contains 13 residues. J gave up 11 bases and V 6 bases, and 15 bases lay outside the gene matches. Germline CDR1 SQVTM, CDR2 ANQGSEA. CDR3 protein: CSVAGTAREEAFF. CDR3 nucleotide sequence: TGCAGCGTCGCCGGGACAGCTCGAGAGGAGGCTTTCTTT.

The chain joins TRBV30 to TRBJ2-7; D gene unclear. V dropped 2 bases and J dropped 0 bases, with 14 bases sitting between them. The CDR3 consists of 15 residues. The germline gives CDR1 GTSNPN, CDR2 SVGIG (reference sequence). The CDR3 DNA is TGTGCCTGGAGTTCACTCCTTGCGCGCTCCTACGAGCAGTACTTC. Translating gives CAWSSLLARSYEQYF.

This clone was seen a few times. The chain has TRBV28 and TRBJ1-5, with a possible D match to TRBD1 (6 bases). Trimming took 3 bases from V and 4 from J, leaving 19 bases between them. This CDR3 is 17 amino acids long. Germline assignment: CDR1 MDHEN and CDR2 SYDVKM. The CDR3 loop reads CASSFQGPGGGNQPQHF. The CDR3 DNA sequence: TGTGCCAGCAGTTTCCAGGGACCGGGGGGCGGAAATCAGCCCCAGCATTTT.

Only one count was recorded for this clone. The rearrangement joins TRBV5-4 to TRBJ2-2; the D gene is possibly TRBD2 (6 bases). This CDR3 region has 14 residues. V shed 1 base and J shed 5 bases, with 9 bases lying between them. CDR1 is SGHNT, CDR2 YYREEE, per germline (reference sequence). CDR3 coding DNA: TGTGCCAGCAGCTTGTACGGGGGTACCGGGGAGCTGTTTTTT. This encodes CASSLYGGTGELFF.

The rearrangement uses TRBV2 and TRBJ2-1, with D perhaps TRBD1 (8 bases). This CDR3 spans 15 amino acids. The V gene's germline CDR1 is SNHLY and CDR2 FYNNEI. V was shortened by 10 bases and J by 0 bases, with 16 bases between the two germline ends. The CDR3 loop reads CAIQGGGSSYNEQFF. The CDR3 region has the DNA TGTGCCATACAGGGGGGCGGGAGCTCCTACAATGAGCAGTTCTTC.